Sequencing of this T cell receptor (beta chain) was carried out in a study of CD8 T cells in Susac syndrome. TEMRA cells were enriched by FACS, while CD8+ and CD4+ T cells were obtained through a negative isolation that was performed magnetically. The CDR3 sequence is 13 residues long. Germline V gives CDR1 SQVTM, CDR2 ANQGSEA. Trimming took 7 bases from V and 4 from J; bases not matched to a gene: 7. Reverse transcription of roughly 0.45 to 1 ug RNA was performed with random hexamers. TCRdb reprocessed the immunoSEQ multiplex PCR reads via MiXCR and lists one record per CDR3 protein. The sample contains around 170,000 distinct CDR3 sequences, nearly 97% of which appear only once.

The receptor was derived from a human donor with Susac syndrome. The chain couples TRBV29-1 to TRBJ2-3; TRBD1 agrees at 8 bases. The specimen was CD4+ T cells from PBMCs. The CDR3 DNA reads TGCAGCGCTCGCGCGACAGGGGCAGATACGCAGTATTTT. Protein product: CSARATGADTQYF.